Each of the 16 T cell receptor beta chains below was sequenced from the same sample in a study of CD8+ T cells in alopecia areata. cDNA reverse transcribed from extracted RNA served as the sequencing template. The table came from immunoSEQ multiplex PCR; TCRdb's copy has only in-frame clones and leaves some out. This sample carries some 110,000 clones, none of them present only once. Sequenced input: lesional skin. The receptors derive from a C3H/HeJ mouse with alopecia areata. The mice in this strain carry MHC haplotype H2-k.

This clone was counted a few times. Gene names are the mouse ones. The CDR3 end is not reached by the read, which stops 4 residues before it; the germline J gene fills it in. The genes are TRBV19 and TRBJ2-3, with a weak D call TRBD2 (6 bases). The CDR3 has 13 residues. V lost 5 bases and J lost 1, with 8 bases in between. Germline V gene sequence: CDR1 FNHDT, CDR2 SITEND (reference sequence). Incomplete CDR3 DNA: TGTGCCAGCAGAAGACTGGGTGCAGAA. Its protein product is CASRRLGAE. The entire CDR3 sequence reads CASRRLGAETLYF.

About this clone itself: Gene names and germline match the mouse. Read sequence stops 4 residues before the CDR3 end, and the germline J gene provides the missing end. The genes are TRBV17 and TRBJ2-7, with 7 bases aligning to TRBD1. The germline V gene encodes CDR1 MNHDT and CDR2 YYDKIL. There are 14 residues in the CDR3. V lost 6 bases to trimming and J lost 3 bases; unmatched junction nucleotides: 8. CDR3 protein: CASSPRTGLYEQYF. CDR3 DNA, as far as it was read: TGTGCTAGCAGCCCCCGGACAGGTCTCTAT.

In its sample, this clone was seen a few times. Mouse germline and gene names are used. The read ends 4 residues before the CDR3 terminus; that terminus is restored from the germline J gene. The V and J genes are TRBV19 and TRBJ1-4, with 7 positions matching TRBD1. This CDR3 contains 15 residues. The germline V gene encodes CDR1 FNHDT and CDR2 SITEND (reference sequence). Unmatched junction bases numbered 5, after V lost 4 bases and J lost 2 bases. The CDR3 loop is CASSSPGQSNERLFF. The sequenced part of the CDR3 DNA is TGTGCCAGCAGTTCTCCGGGACAGTCCAACGAA.

On this clone: The genes and germline here are from mouse. The CDR3 DNA, read in part, is TGTGCTAGCAGGCCCGGGACAGGGGACACCGGG. Its protein product is CASRPGTGDTG. The entire CDR3 protein reads CASRPGTGDTGQLYF. The rearrangement links TRBV17 to TRBJ2-2; 10 bases align to TRBD1. The CDR3 goes on 4 residues after the read ends, and that part is filled in from the germline J gene. The J segment lost 3 bases and the V segment lost 6 bases, leaving 4 bases of the junction unmatched. Germline lookup yields CDR1 MNHDT and CDR2 YYDKIL. CDR3 length: 15 residues.

This clone was observed a few times. Gene names denote mouse genes. Here the CDR3 reads CASGDANNNERLFF. The CDR3 DNA, read in part, is TGTGCCAGCGGTGATGCAAACAACAACGAA. The rearrangement uses TRBV13-2 and TRBJ1-4; D is uncertain. The read falls 4 residues short of the CDR3 end, and the missing part is taken from the germline J gene. Trimming took 0 bases from V and 4 from J, leaving 7 bases between them. CDR3 length: 14 residues. The germline V gene encodes CDR1 NNHNN and CDR2 SYGAGS (reference sequence).

This clone was recorded many times. The genes are named according to mouse. The read ends 4 residues shy of where the CDR3 ends; the end is completed using the germline J gene. The V gene is TRBV1, the J gene TRBJ2-3; TRBD2 agrees at 7 bases. The J segment lost 2 bases and the V segment lost 0 bases, leaving 2 bases of the junction unmatched. From germline, CDR1 is NSQYPW and CDR2 LRSPGD (reference sequence). The CDR3 consists of 15 residues. Here the CDR3 reads CTCSAEGGYAETLYF. The DNA read from the CDR3 is TGCACCTGCAGTGCAGAGGGGGGGTATGCAGAA.

This clone was counted a few times. Germline and genes here are mouse. The read stops 4 residues short of the end of the CDR3; the missing end is completed from the germline J gene. The rearrangement joins TRBV19 to TRBJ2-5, with D unresolved. Germline CDR1 and CDR2: FNHDT and SITEND (reference sequence). Trimming took off 2 bases at V and 0 bases at J, with 4 bases between the two ends. This CDR3 region has 13 residues. The CDR3 sequence: CASSIVNQDTQYF. The CDR3 DNA, read in part, is TGTGCCAGCAGTATTGTAAACCAAGAC.

This clone has more than one count but fewer than ten. The genes are named according to mouse. The DNA ends 4 residues before the CDR3 does, and the rest of the CDR3 is filled in from the germline J gene. The rearrangement uses TRBV29 and TRBJ2-1, with D possibly being TRBD1 (6 bases). The germline V gene encodes CDR1 MSHET and CDR2 SYDVDS. The CDR3 extends over 14 amino acids. The V gene lost 5 bases and the J gene lost 1 base, with 9 bases spanning the gap. The CDR3 DNA, read in part, is TGTGCTAGCAGTACACAGGGAAACTATGCT. Translating gives CASSTQGNYA. The entire CDR3 sequence reads CASSTQGNYAEQFF.

This clone has a handful of counts. At residue 13, the DNA translation does not agree with TCRdb's protein; the protein displayed here is the one encoded by the DNA. The genes and germline here are from mouse. Read sequence stops 3 residues before the CDR3 end, and the germline J gene provides the missing end. The genes are TRBV1 and TRBJ1-6; 9 bases line up with TRBD1. TRBJ1-6 is an ORF, and what it does is uncertain. Trimming took 0 bases from V and 8 from J; bases not matched to a gene: 5. The CDR3 sequence is 16 residues long. From germline, CDR1 is NSQYPW and CDR2 LRSPGD (reference sequence). Partial CDR3 DNA: TGCACCTGCAGTGCAGAGAGGGACAGGGAGTATTCGCCC. Its protein product is CTCSAERDREYSP. Given in full, the CDR3 is CTCSAERDREYSPLYF.

This clone came up many times. The database protein in TCRdb disagrees with the DNA translation at residue 12; the sequence shown here was translated from the DNA. The gene names here belong to mouse. Sequencing ends 3 residues short of the CDR3 end; the germline J gene provides the rest. J is TRBJ1-3 and V is TRBV19; 10 positions agree with TRBD1. The ends lost 4 bases at V and 1 base at J; junction bases unmatched: 2. The germline V gene has CDR1 FNHDT and CDR2 SITEND (reference sequence). This CDR3 comprises 15 residues. The DNA read from the CDR3 is TGTGCCAGCAGTCGGGACAGGGGATCTGGAAATACG. Translated, it gives CASSRDRGSGNT. The whole CDR3 reads CASSRDRGSGNTLYF.

There are a few counts of this clone. Here the gene names and germline are mouse. The part of the CDR3 DNA that was read is TGTGCCAGCAGCACGGGGACAATTCAAAAC. Residues: CASSTGTIQN. The full-length CDR3 reads as CASSTGTIQNTLYF. The rearrangement uses TRBV19 and TRBJ2-4; perhaps TRBD1 as D (6 bases). The read stops 4 residues short of the end of the CDR3; the missing end is completed from the germline J gene. The CDR3 totals 14 residues. The germline V gene encodes CDR1 FNHDT and CDR2 SITEND (reference sequence). V was pared by 5 bases and J by 2 bases, with 12 bases between.

This clone was detected only a few times. Genes here carry mouse names. The CDR3 extends 4 residues past the end of the read, so its final part is completed from the germline J gene. This sequence joins TRBV31 and TRBJ2-2, with unresolved D. The CDR3 totals 13 residues. Germline V gene lookup returns CDR1 GKSSPN and CDR2 SITVG. Trimming left V 1 base short and J 4 bases short, with 7 bases between. The CDR3 loop is CAWSQLTTGQLYF. CDR3 DNA (partial): TGTGCCTGGAGTCAGTTAACCACCGGG.

About this clone: Gene labels here are mouse ones. CDR3 residues: CASSPGTGEGDERLFF. CDR3 DNA (partial): TGTGCCAGCAGTCCCGGGACAGGGGAAGGAGACGAA. This rearrangement joins TRBV19 to TRBJ1-4; TRBD1 aligns across 10 bases. The read halts 4 residues ahead of the CDR3 end, with the missing end drawn from the germline J gene. Per germline, CDR1 FNHDT and CDR2 SITEND (reference sequence). Trimming took 4 bases from V and 6 from J; bases not matched to a gene: 9. This CDR3 is built from 16 residues. The complete variable domain, with remaining parts taken from reference TRBV19 and TRBJ1-4, reads GGIITQTPKFLIGQEGQKLTLKCQQNFNHDTMYWYRQDSGKGLRLIYYSITENDLQKGDLSEGYDASREKKSSFSLTVTSAQKNEMAVFLCASSPGTGEGDERLFFGHGTKLSVL.

At least ten counts were recorded for this clone. Mouse germline and gene names are used. The read is 4 residues too short to cover the CDR3 end, so that end is filled in from the germline J gene. The chain employs TRBV3 and TRBJ2-1; D gene unclear. The germline V gene encodes CDR1 SNHLY and CDR2 FYNGKV (reference sequence). The CDR3 totals 14 residues. Trimming shortened V by 2 bases and J by 3 bases, and 8 bases separated the two germline ends. CDR3 bases read: TGTGCCAGCAGCTTATTGCCAGTCTATGCT. Encoded protein: CASSLLPVYA. In full, the CDR3 reads CASSLLPVYAEQFF.

Regarding this clone: Mouse germline and gene names are used. The read is 4 residues too short to cover the CDR3 end, so that end is filled in from the germline J gene. V and J are TRBV19 and TRBJ1-4, with 7 bases fitting TRBD1. This CDR3 contains 15 residues. J was trimmed by 4 bases and V by 1 base; bases with no gene match: 4. Germline CDR1 reads FNHDT; CDR2 reads SITEND (reference sequence). CDR3 sequence reads: CASSIFGTDNERLFF. CDR3 DNA (partial): TGTGCCAGCAGTATATTCGGGACAGACAACGAA.

This clone was counted a few times. Mouse gene names and germline throughout. The read ends 4 residues shy of where the CDR3 ends; the end is completed using the germline J gene. This chain joins TRBV13-3 and TRBJ1-1, with TRBD1 matching 8 bases. This CDR3 is built from 15 residues. Germline values: CDR1 NNHDY, CDR2 SYVADS. The trim removed 1 base at V and 4 bases at J, leaving 6 bases unmatched. CDR3 amino acids: CASSDTGRGLTEVFF. The CDR3 DNA, read in part, is TGTGCCAGCAGTGATACAGGCAGGGGGCTCACA.